This entry lists 6 T cell receptor beta chains sequenced from one sample in a study of OX40 agonist ivuxolimab in advanced cancers. The assay was immunoSEQ multiplex PCR, and TCRdb's table has in-frame clones only and misses some. The table records 50,000 to 65,000 clones, roughly 87% of them present only once. The starting material was CD4+ or CD8+ T cells sorted from blood, obtained in a trial of the OX40 agonist ivuxolimab. These receptors originate from an adult with an advanced solid tumor such as melanoma, head and neck, liver or kidney cancer.

The genes are TRBV10-2 and TRBJ1-5; D is ambiguous. This CDR3 region has 14 residues. The germline V gene encodes CDR1 WSHSY and CDR2 SAAADI. V lost 6 bases and J 6 bases, leaving 15 bases between the germline ends. The CDR3 is CASSLAKGIQPQHF. Written as DNA, the CDR3 is TGCGCCAGCAGCCTAGCAAAGGGTATTCAGCCCCAGCATTTT.

J is TRBJ2-7 and V is TRBV7-7, with D perhaps matching TRBD2 (5 bases). CDR1 is SSHAT, CDR2 FNYEAQ, per germline (reference sequence). The CDR3 has 14 amino acids. V was cut by 5 bases and J by 11 bases, with 22 bases left in between. The CDR3 DNA follows: TGTGCCAGCAGCCTTATCCCGTGGAGCGGACGAAAGTACTTC. Amino acid sequence: CASSLIPWSGRKYF.

This clone was counted only a few times. V is TRBV7-2 and J is TRBJ1-2, with D possibly matching TRBD1 (5 bases). The CDR3 has 14 residues. V was trimmed by 0 bases and J by 6 bases, leaving 11 bases between them. Germline CDR1 SGHTA, CDR2 FQGNSA. The CDR3 region is CASSLALGGHGYTF. CDR3 in DNA: TGTGCCAGCAGCTTAGCGCTCGGGGGACATGGCTACACCTTC. Based on the CDR3 plus reference TRBV7-2 and TRBJ1-2, the full variable domain is GAGVSQSPSNKVTEKGKDVELRCDPISGHTALYWYRQSLGQGLEFLIYFQGNSAPDKSGLPSDRFSAERTGGSVSTLTIQRTQQEDSAVYLCASSLALGGHGYTFGSGTRLTVV.

This clone has more than one count but fewer than ten. J is TRBJ2-5 and V is TRBV5-6, with 9 nucleotides matching TRBD2. The CDR3 loop spans 15 amino acids. Germline values: CDR1 SGHDT, CDR2 YYEEEE. V lost 7 bases, J lost 0 bases, and 7 bases stayed unmatched. The CDR3 loop is CASYLAGSYQETQYF. The CDR3 DNA reads TGTGCCAGCTACCTAGCGGGATCGTACCAAGAGACCCAGTACTTC.

The chain employs TRBV2 and TRBJ2-7; 7 nucleotides align to TRBD2. Germline CDR1 is SNHLY and CDR2 is FYNNEI. The CDR3 is 14 residues long. Trimming took 8 bases from V and 3 from J; bases not matched to a gene: 10. For the CDR3, the DNA is TGTGCCAGCCTAACTGGCAGCGGGGACTACGAGCAGTACTTC. Protein product: CASLTGSGDYEQYF.

Here the CDR3 DNA reads TGTGCCAGCAGTGAAGTCTGGACACTTGAAGCTTTCTTT. Translating it yields CASSEVWTLEAFF. The genes are TRBV2 and TRBJ1-1; tentatively, D is TRBD1 (5 bases). Between the trimmed V and J ends, which lost 1 base and 7 bases, there was a span of 10 bases. The CDR3 length is 13 residues. Looked up from germline, CDR1 is SNHLY and CDR2 is FYNNEI.